This record concerns one TCR beta chain sequence. Its cognate antigen is unknown. Other DNA sequences of this sample code for an identical CDR3. Naivety among CD8 cells was defined by CD45RO negativity and positive CCR7 selection, thereby excluding terminally differentiated effector memory CD45RA+ cells. Donors included only healthy HIV-negative adults lacking recent acute infections or vaccinations. CDR1 is MNHEY and CDR2 is SMNVEV in the germline V gene (reference sequence). J lost 4 bases, V lost 3 bases, and 6 bases had no gene match. CDR3 length equals 14 residues. This sample is drawn from a study of shared clonotypes between healthy human individuals. Every subset had its genomic DNA shared out evenly among several immunoSEQ plates. When replicate PCRs were run on sorted subsets, they used approximately 0.2 ug DNA, approximately 27,000 T cell genomes. The assay was immunoSEQ multiplex PCR, and TCRdb's table has in-frame clones only and misses some. The data contain around 2.1 million clones, just over 90% of them singletons.

Study-level findings and limits: Rarefaction analysis demonstrated incomplete sorted-subset sequencing notwithstanding large depth.

Sequencing was done on a sample of naive CD8+ T cells from PBMCs. This chain links TRBV27 with TRBJ2-7, with TRBD1 matching 7 bases. The receptor was isolated from a man younger than 35 in good health. Some clones in this sample may be carry-over from other donors' samples. The CDR3 nucleotides read TGTGCCAGCAGTTTTTTAGGGGGCTCTTACGAGCAGTACTTC. This codes for CASSFLGGSYEQYF.